This T cell receptor (beta chain) stems from a study of a mutant IDH1 vaccine in newly diagnosed glioma. Study information: Patients received vaccination from 4-6 weeks after radiotherapy alone, or with temozolomide cycles. An approximately 62% male, 37.5% female split and a mean age of around 37 years characterized treated patients. Standard pretreatment was either radiotherapy, temozolomide, or, for most, radiochemotherapy with temozolomide. The V12 visit happened in week 35, and the V13 visit happened in week 47.

Trimming stripped 1 base from V and 6 bases from J, with 8 bases between. Germline assignment: CDR1 MNHEY and CDR2 SVGAGI. This CDR3 region has 13 residues. Time point: week 35, safety follow-up. Each vaccine dose was 300 ug of mutant IDH1 20-mer peptide, with topical imiquimod. About this clone itself: Its antigen is not known.

The assay was immunoSEQ multiplex PCR, and TCRdb's table has in-frame clones only and misses some. The sample includes some 54,000 clones, roughly 80% seen only once; the top ten take under 5%. The receptor's source is a woman aged 18 to 35 with glioma. Source: PBMCs, taken from a glioma patient whose treatment included an IDH1 peptide vaccine. This chain joins TRBV6-5 and TRBJ2-3; D is possibly TRBD2 (5 bases). This chain's CDR3 is CASSYWTGDTQYF. Written as DNA, the CDR3 is TGTGCCAGCAGTTACTGGACGGGGGATACGCAGTATTTT.